These 21 T cell receptor beta chains were sequenced from one sample in a study of post-analysis software for immune sequencing data. Libraries were made from TCR beta cDNA, and they carried unique molecular identifiers. TCRdb called the PCR reads again in MiXCR, with one record for every CDR3 protein. Here the sample spans hundreds of thousands of distinct CDR3 sequences, around 40% being singletons. These receptors lack a known antigen. Study-wide results and limits: Included in a set of 5 or 6 TRBV segments more frequent in patients than controls were TRBV5-6, TRBV5-1 and TRBV20-1.

Sequenced material: blood. These receptors were obtained from a girl aged 5-17 years with multiple sclerosis.

The table lists this clonotype with a few counts. The chain recombines TRBV29-1 with TRBJ2-7, with D possibly TRBD1 on 6 matching bases. Germline V lookup: CDR1 SQVTM, CDR2 ANQGSEA. V lost 5 bases and J lost 2, with 10 bases in between. The length of the CDR3 is 12 residues. CDR3 protein: CSVRDIAYEQYF. CDR3 sequence (DNA): TGCAGCGTTCGGGACATAGCCTACGAGCAGTACTTC.

The chain carries TRBV10-3 and TRBJ1-5, with 7 bases matching TRBD1. Germline CDR1 reads ENHRY; CDR2 reads SYGVKD. The CDR3 spans 15 residues. V lost 3 bases and J lost 4; bases outside the gene matches: 6. CDR3 nucleotide sequence: TGTGCCATCAGTGAAGACAGGGTATCAAATCAGCCCCAGCATTTT. Protein sequence: CAISEDRVSNQPQHF.

This clonotype was detected a few times. This sequence joins TRBV6-2 or TRBV6-3 and TRBJ2-7; D gene uncertain. The CDR3 spans 13 residues. Germline V gene lookup returns CDR1 MNHEY and CDR2 SVGEGT. V lost 5 bases to trimming and J lost 3 bases, with 11 bases between them. In DNA form, the CDR3 reads TGTGCCAGCAGTCGCACAACGATCTACGAGCAGTACTTC. Its protein is CASSRTTIYEQYF.

The chain recombines TRBV12-3 or TRBV12-4 with TRBJ2-5, with D tentatively TRBD2 (6 bases). The CDR3 loop spans 14 amino acids. V lost 3 bases and J lost 5, with 13 bases in between. The CDR3 reads CASSLEGWAETQYF. The CDR3 coding sequence is TGTGCCAGCAGTTTGGAGGGCTGGGCGGAGACCCAGTACTTC.

The V and J genes are TRBV12-3 or TRBV12-4 and TRBJ2-7; D is unresolved. This CDR3 is 14 amino acids long. Trimming removed 5 bases from V and 7 bases from J, with 18 bases in between. CDR3 sequence reads: CASSKRSPSVEQYF. In nucleotides, the CDR3 is TGTGCCAGCAGTAAACGGTCTCCGTCAGTAGAGCAGTACTTC.

This chain links TRBV9 with TRBJ2-5; D is unclear. The end of the DNA is better explained by TRBJ2-7, so the J call may be wrong. Germline V lookup: CDR1 SGDLS, CDR2 YYNGEE. This CDR3 comprises 12 residues. The CDR3 sequence is CASSVVDDEQYF. The CDR3, as DNA: TGTGCCAGCAGCGTAGTCGACGACGAGCAGTACTTC.

The chain uses TRBV7-6 and TRBJ2-1; 10 nucleotides line up with TRBD2. Germline values: CDR1 SGHVS, CDR2 FNYEAQ. With 2 bases clipped from V and 5 bases from J, the junction kept 9 bases outside the gene matches. The CDR3 has 17 amino acids. CDR3 protein: CASSLRSTSGKNNEQFF. The CDR3 coding sequence is TGTGCCAGCAGCTTACGCAGTACTAGCGGGAAAAACAATGAGCAGTTCTTC.

In this sample, this clonotype turned up a few times. J is TRBJ1-1 and V is TRBV13, with 7 nucleotides matching TRBD1. Germline V CDR1 and CDR2: PRHDT, FYEKMQ (reference sequence). The CDR3 length is 12 residues. V lost 0 bases to trimming and J lost 8 bases; unmatched junction nucleotides: 0. The CDR3, as DNA: TGTGCCAGCAGCTTAGGGGACAGGGAAGCTTTCTTT. This gives the protein CASSLGDREAFF.

This clonotype was observed once. A much larger clone differs by one base, so this may be a read error. The J gene is TRBJ2-4, the V gene TRBV3-1, with TRBD2 matching 11 bases. Germline-derived CDR1 and CDR2 are LGHDT and YNNKEL (reference sequence). V trimming: 3 bases; J trimming: 8 bases; junction bases outside the gene matches: 6. The CDR3 spans 15 residues. The CDR3 loop reads CASSQELAGEDIQYF. CDR3 bases: TGTGCCAGCAGCCAGGAACTAGCGGGAGAGGACATTCAGTACTTC.

V and J are TRBV12-3 or TRBV12-4 and TRBJ2-7; 10 nucleotides agree with TRBD1. CDR3 length equals 14 residues. With V trimmed by 2 bases and J by 5 bases, 3 bases remained unmatched. This chain's CDR3 is CASSLWDRGNEQYF. The CDR3 coding sequence is TGTGCCAGCAGTTTATGGGACAGGGGAAACGAGCAGTACTTC.

This rearrangement joins TRBV7-2 to TRBJ1-1, with D unresolved. Trimming left V 7 bases short and J 0 bases short, with 9 bases between. The CDR3 extends over 13 amino acids. In germline, CDR1 is SGHTA, CDR2 FQGNSA. The CDR3 loop reads CASIPGMNTEAFF. The CDR3 bases are TGTGCCAGCATTCCAGGAATGAACACTGAAGCTTTCTTT.

This chain links TRBV10-1 with TRBJ2-5, with D perhaps matching TRBD1 or TRBD2 (5 bases each). The CDR3 spans 13 residues. V was clipped by 3 bases and J by 7 bases, with 12 bases between them. Germline lookup yields CDR1 WNHNN and CDR2 SYGVQD (reference sequence). This CDR3 is CASSDHGTSTQYF. The CDR3 DNA follows: TGCGCCAGCAGTGACCACGGGACCTCGACCCAGTACTTC.

This chain connects TRBV10-3 to TRBJ1-6; 8 bases map to TRBD1. Per the germline V gene, CDR1 is ENHRY and CDR2 is SYGVKD. The CDR3 is 12 residues long. J gave up 10 bases and V 8 bases, and 4 bases lay outside the gene matches. The CDR3 nucleotides are TGTGCCATCCGGACAGGGCAATCACCCCTCCACTTT. Residues: CAIRTGQSPLHF.

The chain uses TRBV20-1 and TRBJ2-1; D assignment may be TRBD1 or TRBD2 (5 bases each). The CDR3 contains 15 residues. The germline V and J ends were trimmed by 1 base and 4 bases, with 14 bases remaining between them. Germline V CDR1 and CDR2: DFQATT, SNEGSKA (reference sequence). CDR3: CSARGAGGAYNEQFF. The CDR3 DNA follows: TGCAGTGCTAGAGGTGCGGGTGGGGCTTACAATGAGCAGTTCTTC.

This clonotype appeared a few times. J is TRBJ2-3 and V is TRBV20-1; TRBD2 is a possible D gene (5 bases). V lost 5 bases, J lost 0 bases, and 12 bases lay in between. Germline lookup yields CDR1 DFQATT and CDR2 SNEGSKA (reference sequence). This CDR3 region has 14 residues. CDR3 sequence reads: CSASWTGSTDTQYF. CDR3 in DNA: TGCAGTGCTTCTTGGACGGGAAGCACAGATACGCAGTATTTT.

The V call is TRBV4-1, the J call TRBJ2-5, with D tentatively TRBD2 (6 bases). The CDR3 loop spans 15 amino acids. V was cut by 6 bases and J by 2 bases, with 16 bases left in between. Germline CDR1 MGHRA, CDR2 YSYEKL. DNA for the CDR3: TGCGCCAGCAGTCAATCCTACGGGGGACAAGAGACCCAGTACTTC. Amino acids: CASSQSYGGQETQYF.

Written as DNA, the CDR3 is TGCAGCGCACTGACTAGCGGGAGCTTAGGTGAGCAGTTCTTC. Residues: CSALTSGSLGEQFF. The chain carries TRBV29-1 and TRBJ2-1; TRBD2 matches at 12 bases. The CDR3 runs 14 residues. Germline V lookup: CDR1 SQVTM, CDR2 ANQGSEA. The ends lost 7 bases at V and 9 bases at J; junction bases unmatched: 10.

This clonotype was counted between two and nine times. The rearrangement links TRBV12-3 or TRBV12-4 to TRBJ1-2, with 9 bases aligning to TRBD1. The CDR3 has 13 amino acids. V lost 5 bases and J lost 6; bases outside the gene matches: 4. CDR3 nucleotide sequence: TGTGCCAGCAGTACAGGGGGCAGGGATGGCTACACCTTC. Its protein product is CASSTGGRDGYTF.

This clonotype was detected once. The rearrangement joins TRBV7-9 to TRBJ2-7, with a weak D call TRBD2 (6 bases). The CDR3 length is 16 residues. The germline V and J ends were trimmed by 5 bases and 2 bases, with 19 bases remaining between them. Germline CDR1 SEHNR, CDR2 FQNEAQ (reference sequence). The CDR3, as DNA: TGTGCCAGCAGCCCAGCCCCAAGCCGGAGGGCCTACGAGCAGTACTTC. Amino acid sequence: CASSPAPSRRAYEQYF.

Points on this clonotype: The junction does not match germline at one end; this may be a read error. The V gene is TRBV29-1, the J gene TRBJ2-1; 13 positions agree with TRBD2. This CDR3 contains 15 residues. CDR1 SQVTM and CDR2 ANQGSEA come from the germline V gene. CDR3 sequence (DNA): TGCAGCGCTGGGACTAGCGGGACCTCCTACAAAGAGCAGTTCTTC. Protein: CSAGTSGTSYKEQFF.

V usage is TRBV10-3 and J usage is TRBJ2-5; TRBD2 agrees at 13 bases. The junction had 13 bases not matched to a gene; V was cut back by 4 bases and J by 11 bases. CDR3 length: 16 amino acids. Germline CDR1 reads ENHRY; CDR2 reads SYGVKD. The CDR3 here is CAISGARTSGSGEQYF. The DNA of the CDR3 is TGTGCCATCAGTGGCGCCAGGACTAGCGGGAGCGGGGAGCAGTACTTC.